What follows are 27 T cell receptor beta chains derived from one specimen sequenced in a study of spatial heterogeneity in lung cancer. Study findings and constraints: Counts of expanded intratumoral alpha and beta TCRs tracked tumor mutation counts.

Indicated time point: sample taken at primary tumor resection. TCRdb re-called the 5' RACE reads with MiXCR, one entry per CDR3 protein. The sample includes 7,500 to 10,000 distinct CDR3 sequences, roughly an eighth seen only once; the top ten take 13% to 15%. Their antigens remain unidentified. The starting material was lung tumor tissue, obtained at surgery. All receptors come from a male donor with early-stage non-small cell lung cancer.

Many counts were recorded for this clonotype. The V gene is TRBV19, the J gene TRBJ2-6; D is ambiguous. Trimming shortened V by 3 bases and J by 0 bases, and 6 bases separated the two germline ends. This CDR3 comprises 15 residues. Looked up from germline, CDR1 is LNHDA and CDR2 is SQIVND (reference sequence). CDR3 in DNA: TGTGCCAGTAGTATGGACCGCTCTGGGGCCAACGTCCTGACTTTC. This translates into CASSMDRSGANVLTF.

This clonotype was counted at least ten times. The chain uses TRBV6-5 and TRBJ2-3; TRBD2 agrees at 8 bases. The CDR3 is 19 residues long. Looked up from germline, CDR1 is MNHEY and CDR2 is SVGAGI. With 0 bases clipped from V and 4 bases from J, the junction kept 15 bases outside the gene matches. Here the CDR3 reads CASSYSIRRAGVFADTQYF. In DNA form, the CDR3 reads TGTGCCAGCAGTTACTCGATTCGACGAGCGGGAGTTTTTGCAGATACGCAGTATTTT.

This clonotype is medium-sized (0.01 to 0.1%) by share. The rearrangement joins TRBV6-2 or TRBV6-3 to TRBJ1-5; D gene uncertain. The CDR3 has 16 residues. V was shortened by 3 bases and J by 6 bases, with 18 bases between the two germline ends. Germline CDR1 and CDR2: MNHEY and SVGEGT. The CDR3 region is CASSYQRRSLIQPQHF. The DNA of the CDR3 is TGTGCCAGCAGTTATCAGAGACGAAGTTTGATTCAGCCCCAGCATTTT.

This clonotype has at least ten counts. The chain uses TRBV30 and TRBJ2-7, with 10 bases that match TRBD2. Germline V lookup: CDR1 GTSNPN, CDR2 SVGIG (reference sequence). Trimming removed 4 bases from V and 3 bases from J; junction bases left unmatched: 9. This CDR3 comprises 15 residues. CDR3: CAWTPGVAGGYEQYF. CDR3 coding DNA: TGTGCCTGGACCCCTGGGGTAGCGGGAGGCTACGAGCAGTACTTC.

With respect to this clonotype: At one end, the junction sequence differs from germline, possibly due to a read error. The chain carries TRBV7-9 and TRBJ1-2; D may be TRBD1 (5 bases). Germline V CDR1 and CDR2: SEHNR, FQNEAQ (reference sequence). The CDR3 has 14 amino acids. Written as DNA, the CDR3 is TGTGCCAACAGCCCTAGGGACCCCGTGAGAGGCTACGCCTTC. Translated, it gives CANSPRDPVRGYAF.

This clonotype is termed medium-sized (0.01 to 0.1%). The CDR3 nucleotides are TGTGCCAGCAGTTTTTGGGGGAATGAGCAGTTCTTC. Amino acid sequence: CASSFWGNEQFF. The V gene is TRBV28, the J gene TRBJ2-1, with D perhaps matching TRBD1 or TRBD2 (5 bases each). Germline CDR1 reads MDHEN; CDR2 reads SYDVKM. Trimming cost V 3 bases and J 7 bases, with 7 bases left between them. CDR3 length: 12 amino acids. Combining the CDR3 with reference TRBV28 and TRBJ2-1 gives the whole variable domain DVKVTQSSRYLVKRTGEKVFLECVQDMDHENMFWYRQDPGLGLRLIYFSYDVKMKEKGDIPEGYSVSREKKERFSLILESASTNQTSMYLCASSFWGNEQFFGPGTRLTVL.

V usage is TRBV18 and J usage is TRBJ1-4, with a tentative D call TRBD1 (5 bases). The CDR3 has 15 residues. V was shortened by 4 bases and J by 3 bases, with 12 bases between the two germline ends. Looked up from germline, CDR1 is KGHSH and CDR2 is LQKENI. CDR3 bases: TGTGCCAGCTCACTGGCCGGGGCGCCTAATGAAAAACTGTTTTTT. Its protein product is CASSLAGAPNEKLFF.

This clonotype is labeled medium-sized. The rearrangement uses TRBV7-2 and TRBJ2-5; a weak D match, TRBD2 (5 bases). This CDR3 has 14 residues. The V end was cut by 5 bases, the J end by 2 bases, with 12 bases between. Germline values: CDR1 SGHTA, CDR2 FQGNSA. DNA of the CDR3: TGTGCCAGCAGCCCCCAGACGGGACAAGAGACCCAGTACTTC. Translation gives CASSPQTGQETQYF.

This clonotype has a count of ten or more. The V gene is TRBV7-9, the J gene TRBJ2-5, with 7 bases fitting TRBD2. The junction had 3 bases not matched to a gene; V was cut back by 5 bases and J by 0 bases. The CDR3 consists of 14 residues. CDR1 SEHNR and CDR2 FQNEAQ come from the germline V gene (reference sequence). CDR3 in amino acids: CASSILADQETQYF. CDR3 sequence (DNA): TGTGCCAGCAGCATTCTAGCGGACCAAGAGACCCAGTACTTC.

This clonotype was detected many times. The chain is built from TRBV20-1 and TRBJ2-7; no reliable D call. There are 14 residues in the CDR3. Germline CDR1 and CDR2: DFQATT and SNEGSKA (reference sequence). V was shortened by 5 bases and J by 5 bases, with 19 bases between the two germline ends. Here the CDR3 reads CSALSSTGRNEQYF. Written as DNA, the CDR3 is TGCAGTGCTCTGTCATCCACGGGCCGCAACGAGCAGTACTTC.

This clonotype was seen ten or more times. This CDR3 is CASSSPGAANEKLFF. The CDR3 nucleotides read TGTGCCAGCAGCTCCCCAGGGGCTGCTAATGAAAAACTGTTTTTT. V and J are TRBV12-3 or TRBV12-4 and TRBJ1-4, with D possibly being TRBD1 (6 bases). V lost 6 bases and J 3 bases, leaving 14 bases between the germline ends. The CDR3 has 15 residues.

Within the sample, this clonotype is large (0.1 to 1%). The V gene is TRBV20-1, the J gene TRBJ2-1, with TRBD2 matching 8 bases. J lost 3 bases, V lost 3 bases, and 10 bases had no gene match. In germline, CDR1 is DFQATT, CDR2 SNEGSKA (reference sequence). The CDR3 runs 16 residues. The CDR3 sequence: CSARSAGTRDYNEQFF. The CDR3 DNA reads TGCAGTGCTAGGTCTGCCGGGACTAGAGACTACAATGAGCAGTTCTTC.

This clonotype was seen many times. The chain is built from TRBV29-1 and TRBJ2-7, with 9 bases identical to TRBD1. V was pared by 7 bases and J by 7 bases, with 11 bases of the junction left unmatched. The CDR3 covers 13 residues. Germline V lookup: CDR1 SQVTM, CDR2 ANQGSEA. The CDR3 DNA reads as TGCAGCGCTGCCGGGACAGGGAGGGAAGAGCAGTACTTC. This sequence encodes CSAAGTGREEQYF.

In its sample, this clonotype was seen many times. The chain couples TRBV6-5 to TRBJ2-7, with D perhaps TRBD1 (6 bases). Germline V lookup: CDR1 MNHEY, CDR2 SVGAGI. The CDR3 consists of 14 residues. Trimming removed 6 bases at V and 0 bases at J, with 12 bases between. The CDR3 here is CASRSTGSSYEQYF. In DNA, the CDR3 is TGTGCCAGCAGATCCACAGGGAGCTCCTACGAGCAGTACTTC.

As for this clonotype: Compared with germline, one end of the junction differs, possibly owing to a read error. V is TRBV3-1 and J is TRBJ1-6; D is undetermined. CDR1 is LGHDT, CDR2 YNNKEL, per germline (reference sequence). The CDR3 contains 14 residues. The CDR3 nucleotides read TGTACCAGCAGCCAAGAAGCGGGGAAGTCACCCCTCCACTTT. This gives the protein CTSSQEAGKSPLHF.

This clonotype was detected many times. The chain links TRBV4-1 to TRBJ2-3, with unresolved D. The germline V and J ends were trimmed by 0 bases and 5 bases, with 12 bases remaining between them. Looked up from germline, CDR1 is MGHRA and CDR2 is YSYEKL. CDR3 length: 15 amino acids. The CDR3 protein is CASSQDPRRQDTQYF. As DNA, the CDR3 is TGCGCCAGCAGCCAAGATCCCCGCCGCCAAGATACGCAGTATTTT.

In this sample, this clonotype turned up many times. The chain joins TRBV27 to TRBJ2-1, with 7 positions matching TRBD1. The J segment lost 9 bases and the V segment lost 0 bases, leaving 8 bases of the junction unmatched. The CDR3 extends over 15 amino acids. Per the germline V gene, CDR1 is MNHEY and CDR2 is SMNVEV (reference sequence). CDR3 sequence (DNA): TGTGCCAGCAGTTTATCAACAGGGGCATCGTCTGAGCAGTTCTTC. Its translation: CASSLSTGASSEQFF.

This clonotype has at least ten counts. The gene calls are TRBV7-2 and TRBJ2-2; 12 nucleotides agree with TRBD2. The trim removed 2 bases at V and 6 bases at J, leaving 10 bases unmatched. This CDR3 is built from 18 residues. The germline gives CDR1 SGHTA, CDR2 FQGNSA. The CDR3: CASSLRLAGEYDSGELFF. The CDR3 DNA reads as TGTGCCAGCAGCTTACGACTAGCGGGAGAATACGATTCCGGGGAGCTGTTTTTT.

This clonotype was observed at least ten times. This rearrangement joins TRBV24-1 to TRBJ2-1; D call uncertain. The CDR3 is 14 residues long. Germline V gene lookup returns CDR1 KGHDR and CDR2 SFDVKD. V was clipped by 1 base and J by 4 bases, with 7 bases between them. The CDR3 DNA reads TGTGCCACCAGTGATTTCAGCAGATACAATGAGCAGTTCTTC. Translating gives CATSDFSRYNEQFF.

This clonotype is categorized as medium-sized. J is TRBJ1-5 and V is TRBV6-5, with TRBD1 as a possible D gene (6 bases). There are 15 residues in the CDR3. Germline-derived CDR1 and CDR2 are MNHEY and SVGAGI. The V and J ends lost 0 bases and 4 bases respectively, with 10 bases between them. In DNA, the CDR3 is TGTGCCAGCAGTTACTCGGGGACACTAAATCAGCCCCAGCATTTT. It encodes CASSYSGTLNQPQHF.

In this sample, this clonotype turned up many times. The DNA of the CDR3 is TGTGCCAGCAGCCTAAGTGGACCGGGCTACGAGCAGTACTTC. Its protein product is CASSLSGPGYEQYF. The chain uses TRBV12-3 or TRBV12-4 and TRBJ2-7, with D uncertain. V was pared by 6 bases and J by 3 bases, with 15 bases between. CDR3 length: 14 residues.

Comments on this clonotype: A much larger clone lies a single base off, so this may be a read error. The gene calls are TRBV10-3 and TRBJ2-7; TRBD1 might be the D (5 bases). Trimming took 6 bases from V and 8 from J, leaving 11 bases between them. The CDR3 contains 11 residues. CDR1 is ENHRY, CDR2 SYGVKD, per germline. The CDR3 sequence is CAISSTAKQYF. The CDR3 coding sequence is TGTGCCATCAGCTCGACAGCTAAGCAGTACTTC.

This clonotype was recorded at least ten times. The CDR3 loop is CASSLPPGRGQFF. CDR3 nucleotides: TGTGCCAGCTCATTACCTCCGGGAAGGGGGCAGTTCTTC. The V and J genes are TRBV6-2 or TRBV6-3 and TRBJ2-1; D may correspond to TRBD1 or TRBD2 (5 bases each). V gave up 8 bases and J gave up 12 bases, with 20 bases separating them. Germline assignment: CDR1 MNHEY and CDR2 SVGEGT. The CDR3 is made up of 13 amino acids.

This clonotype has a count of ten or more. V is TRBV7-3 and J is TRBJ1-3; D not resolved. Deletions cut 2 bases from V and 0 bases from J, with 11 bases between. CDR1 and CDR2 (germline): SGHTA, FQGTGA. This CDR3 is 16 amino acids long. CDR3 DNA sequence: TGTGCCAGCAGCTTAGGACCTCCGAGCTCTGGAAACACCATATATTTT. Residues: CASSLGPPSSGNTIYF. The whole variable domain, remainder taken from reference TRBV7-3 and TRBJ1-3, is GAGVSQTPSNKVTEKGKYVELRCDPISGHTALYWYRQSLGQGPEFLIYFQGTGAADDSGLPNDRFFAVRPEGSVSTLKIQRTERGDSAVYLCASSLGPPSSGNTIYFGEGSWLTVV.

This clonotype was detected many times. The chain is built from TRBV10-3 and TRBJ2-5, with D perhaps TRBD2 (6 bases). CDR3 length: 15 amino acids. V was pared by 3 bases and J by 5 bases, with 16 bases between. Looked up from germline, CDR1 is ENHRY and CDR2 is SYGVKD. The CDR3 is CAISDAREGEETQYF. For the CDR3, the DNA is TGTGCCATCAGTGATGCGCGGGAAGGGGAGGAGACCCAGTACTTC.

This clonotype came up many times. This chain links TRBV12-3 or TRBV12-4 with TRBJ1-2, with D perhaps matching TRBD1 (6 bases). Trimming shortened V by 5 bases and J by 5 bases, and 12 bases separated the two germline ends. The CDR3 is made up of 13 amino acids. The CDR3 coding sequence is TGTGCCAGCAGTCCGGGGACACATTATGGCTACACCTTC. Translation: CASSPGTHYGYTF.

This clonotype qualifies as large. V gene TRBV3-1 combines with J gene TRBJ1-1; D not resolved. Trimming shortened V by 1 base and J by 4 bases, and 10 bases separated the two germline ends. The CDR3 sequence is 14 residues long. Germline V gives CDR1 LGHDT, CDR2 YNNKEL (reference sequence). In DNA, the CDR3 is TGTGCCAGCAGCCAAGCAGTGGTAGCCACTGAAGCTTTCTTT. It translates to CASSQAVVATEAFF.